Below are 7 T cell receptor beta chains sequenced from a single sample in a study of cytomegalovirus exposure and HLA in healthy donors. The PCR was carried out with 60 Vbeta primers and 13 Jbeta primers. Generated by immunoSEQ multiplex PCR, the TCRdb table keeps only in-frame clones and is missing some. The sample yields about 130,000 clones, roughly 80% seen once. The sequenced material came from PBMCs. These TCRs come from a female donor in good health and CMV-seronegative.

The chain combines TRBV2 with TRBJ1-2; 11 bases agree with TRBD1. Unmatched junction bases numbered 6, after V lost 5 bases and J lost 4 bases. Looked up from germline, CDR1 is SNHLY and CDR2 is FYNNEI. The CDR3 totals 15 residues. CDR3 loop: CASSPRTGGSYGYTF. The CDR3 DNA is TGTGCCAGCAGTCCTCGGACAGGGGGCAGCTATGGCTACACCTTC.

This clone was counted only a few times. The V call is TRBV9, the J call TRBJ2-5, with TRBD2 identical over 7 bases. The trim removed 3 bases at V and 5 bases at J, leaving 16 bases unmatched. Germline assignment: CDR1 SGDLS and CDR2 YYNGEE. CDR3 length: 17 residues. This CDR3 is CASSGIGAGASGETQYF. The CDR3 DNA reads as TGTGCCAGCAGCGGTATCGGGGCGGGAGCCTCGGGGGAGACCCAGTACTTC.

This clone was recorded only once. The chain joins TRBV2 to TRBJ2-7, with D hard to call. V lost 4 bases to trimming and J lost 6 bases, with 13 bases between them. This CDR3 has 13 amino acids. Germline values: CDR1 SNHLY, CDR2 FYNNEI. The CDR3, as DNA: TGTGCCAGCAGTGCAATACACACATCCGAGCAGTACTTC. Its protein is CASSAIHTSEQYF.

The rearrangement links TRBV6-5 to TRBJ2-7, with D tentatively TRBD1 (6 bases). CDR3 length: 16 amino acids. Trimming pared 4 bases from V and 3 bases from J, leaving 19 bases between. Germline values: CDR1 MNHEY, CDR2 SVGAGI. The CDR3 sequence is CASSSPSRDKRYEQYF. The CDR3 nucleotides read TGTGCCAGCAGTTCCCCTTCCCGGGACAAGCGCTACGAGCAGTACTTC.

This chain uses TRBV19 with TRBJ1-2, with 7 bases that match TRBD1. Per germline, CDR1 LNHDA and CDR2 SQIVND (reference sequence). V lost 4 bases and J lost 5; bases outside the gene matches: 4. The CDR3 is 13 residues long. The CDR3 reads CASSTLQGYGYTF. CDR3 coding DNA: TGTGCCAGTAGTACCTTACAGGGGTATGGCTACACCTTC.

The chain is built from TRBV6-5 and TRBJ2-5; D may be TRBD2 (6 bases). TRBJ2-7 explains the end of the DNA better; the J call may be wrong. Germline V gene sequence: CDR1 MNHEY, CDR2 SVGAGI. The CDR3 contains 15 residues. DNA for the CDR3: TGTGCCAGCAGTTACGGGGCAGGCGGGGAATACGAGCAGTACTTC. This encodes CASSYGAGGEYEQYF.

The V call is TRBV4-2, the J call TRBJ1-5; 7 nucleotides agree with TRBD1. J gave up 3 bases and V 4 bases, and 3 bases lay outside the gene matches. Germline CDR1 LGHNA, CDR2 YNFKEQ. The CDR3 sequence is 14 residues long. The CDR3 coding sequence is TGTGCCAGCAGCCCAGGGGGGTACAATCAGCCCCAGCATTTT. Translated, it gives CASSPGGYNQPQHF.